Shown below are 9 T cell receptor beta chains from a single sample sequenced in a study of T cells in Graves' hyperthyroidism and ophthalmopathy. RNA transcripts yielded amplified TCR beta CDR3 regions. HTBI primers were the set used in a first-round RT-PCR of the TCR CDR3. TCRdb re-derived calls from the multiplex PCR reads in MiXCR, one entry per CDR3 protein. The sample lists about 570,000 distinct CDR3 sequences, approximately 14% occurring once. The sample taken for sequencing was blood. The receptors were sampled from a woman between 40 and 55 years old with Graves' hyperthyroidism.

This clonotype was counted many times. CDR3: CSARTSGMPDTQYF. Here the CDR3 DNA reads TGCAGTGCTAGAACTAGCGGGATGCCAGATACGCAGTATTTT. The genes are TRBV20-1 and TRBJ2-3; 10 nucleotides agree with TRBD2. This CDR3 has 14 amino acids. Losses at the gene ends were 2 bases for V and 4 bases for J; bases not matched to a gene: 3. Germline V gene lookup returns CDR1 DFQATT and CDR2 SNEGSKA (reference sequence).

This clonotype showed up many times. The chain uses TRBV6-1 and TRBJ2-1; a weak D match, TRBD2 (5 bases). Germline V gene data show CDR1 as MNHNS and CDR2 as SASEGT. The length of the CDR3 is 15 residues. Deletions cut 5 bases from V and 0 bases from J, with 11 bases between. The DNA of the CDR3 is TGTGCCAGCAGTTTTCGCGGGTACTCCTACAATGAGCAGTTCTTC. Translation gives CASSFRGYSYNEQFF.

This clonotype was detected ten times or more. CDR3 nucleotide sequence: TGTGCCAGCAGGACCGGGACTCCACCGAACACTGAAGCTTTCTTT. Protein: CASRTGTPPNTEAFF. The chain recombines TRBV6-1 with TRBJ1-1; TRBD1 is a possible D gene (5 bases). From germline, CDR1 is MNHNS and CDR2 SASEGT. This CDR3 is 15 amino acids long. Trimming left V 6 bases short and J 1 base short, with 15 bases between.

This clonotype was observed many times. The CDR3 is CASSPGTSPDTQYF. The CDR3, as DNA: TGTGCCAGCAGTCCCGGGACTAGCCCAGATACGCAGTATTTT. The chain combines TRBV3-1 with TRBJ2-3; 9 bases agree with TRBD2. V was clipped by 6 bases and J by 4 bases; unmatched bases: 5. The germline V gene has CDR1 LGHDT and CDR2 YNNKEL (reference sequence). This CDR3 region has 14 residues.

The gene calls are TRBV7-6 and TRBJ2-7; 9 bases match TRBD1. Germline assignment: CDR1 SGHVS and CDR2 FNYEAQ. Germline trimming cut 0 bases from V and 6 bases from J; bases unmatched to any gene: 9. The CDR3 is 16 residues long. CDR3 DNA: TGTGCCAGCAGCTTAGCGCCGGGACAGGGCGCCCCCGAGCAGTACTTC. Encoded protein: CASSLAPGQGAPEQYF.

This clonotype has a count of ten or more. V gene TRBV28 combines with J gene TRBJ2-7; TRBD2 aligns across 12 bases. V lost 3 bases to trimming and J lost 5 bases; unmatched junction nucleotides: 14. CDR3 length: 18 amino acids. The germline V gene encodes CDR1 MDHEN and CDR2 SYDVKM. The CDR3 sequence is CASSFPKSTSGSLNEQYF. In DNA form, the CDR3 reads TGTGCCAGCAGTTTTCCCAAATCGACTAGCGGGAGTTTGAACGAGCAGTACTTC.

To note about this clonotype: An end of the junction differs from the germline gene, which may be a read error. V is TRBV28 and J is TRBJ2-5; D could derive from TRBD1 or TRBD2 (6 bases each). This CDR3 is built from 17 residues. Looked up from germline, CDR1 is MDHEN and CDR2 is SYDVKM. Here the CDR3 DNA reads TGTGCCAGCAGCCTCGGGACCGTGCAGGGGAGGTTCCCCATTGAGCACTTC. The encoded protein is CASSLGTVQGRFPIEHF.

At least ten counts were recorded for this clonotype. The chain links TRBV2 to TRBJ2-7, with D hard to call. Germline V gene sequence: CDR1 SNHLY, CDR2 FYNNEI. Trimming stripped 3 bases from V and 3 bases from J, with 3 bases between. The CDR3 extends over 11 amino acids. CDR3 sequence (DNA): TGTGCCAGCAGTGATTACTACGAGCAGTACTTC. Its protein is CASSDYYEQYF.

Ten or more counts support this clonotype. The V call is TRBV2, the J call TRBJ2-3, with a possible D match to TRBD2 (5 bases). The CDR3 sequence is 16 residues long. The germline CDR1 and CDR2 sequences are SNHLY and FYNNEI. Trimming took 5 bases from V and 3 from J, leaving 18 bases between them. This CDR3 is CASSSVPKEETDTQYF. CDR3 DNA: TGTGCCAGCAGTTCCGTCCCGAAGGAGGAAACAGATACGCAGTATTTT.